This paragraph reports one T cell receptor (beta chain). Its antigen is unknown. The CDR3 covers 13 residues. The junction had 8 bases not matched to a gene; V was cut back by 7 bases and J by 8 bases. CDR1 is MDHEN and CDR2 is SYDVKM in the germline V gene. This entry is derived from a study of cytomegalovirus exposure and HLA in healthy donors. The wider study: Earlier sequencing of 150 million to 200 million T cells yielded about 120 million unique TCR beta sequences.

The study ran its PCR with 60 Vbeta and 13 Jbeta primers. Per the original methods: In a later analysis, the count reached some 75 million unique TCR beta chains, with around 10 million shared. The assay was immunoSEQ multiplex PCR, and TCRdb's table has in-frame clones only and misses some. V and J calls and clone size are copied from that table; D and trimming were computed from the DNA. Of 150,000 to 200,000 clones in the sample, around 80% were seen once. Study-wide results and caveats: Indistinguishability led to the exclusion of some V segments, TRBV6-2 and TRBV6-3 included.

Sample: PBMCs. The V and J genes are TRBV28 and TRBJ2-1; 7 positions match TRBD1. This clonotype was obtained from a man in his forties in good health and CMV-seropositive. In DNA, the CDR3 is TGTGCCAGCAACAGGGGTAATGGAGATGAGCAGTTCTTC. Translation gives CASNRGNGDEQFF. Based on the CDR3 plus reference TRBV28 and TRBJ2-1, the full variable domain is DVKVTQSSRYLVKRTGEKVFLECVQDMDHENMFWYRQDPGLGLRLIYFSYDVKMKEKGDIPEGYSVSREKKERFSLILESASTNQTSMYLCASNRGNGDEQFFGPGTRLTVL.